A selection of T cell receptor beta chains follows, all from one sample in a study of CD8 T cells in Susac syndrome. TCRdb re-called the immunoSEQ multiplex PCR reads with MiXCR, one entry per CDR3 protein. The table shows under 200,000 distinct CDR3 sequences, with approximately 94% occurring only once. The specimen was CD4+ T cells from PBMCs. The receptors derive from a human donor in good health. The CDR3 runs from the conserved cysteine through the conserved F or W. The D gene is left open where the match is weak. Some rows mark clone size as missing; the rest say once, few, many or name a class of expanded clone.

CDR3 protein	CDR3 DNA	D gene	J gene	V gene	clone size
CASSRPGAQGEKLFF	TGTGCCAGCAGCCGCCCCGGGGCGCAGGGTGAAAAACTGTTTTTT	-	TRBJ1-4	TRBV12-3/TRBV12-4	-
CAIYRGRSEAFF	TGTGCCATTTACAGGGGGCGGTCTGAAGCTTTCTTT	TRBD1	TRBJ1-1	TRBV7-3	-
CASSYVEGWQPQHF	TGTGCCAGCAGTTACGTGGAGGGGTGGCAGCCCCAGCATTTT	-	TRBJ1-5	TRBV6-2/TRBV6-3	-
CASSLGGTSQGGYTF	TGTGCCAGCAGCCTGGGGGGGACATCACAGGGGGGCTACACCTTC	TRBD1	TRBJ1-2	TRBV28	-
CASNWGVIVDTEAFF	TGCGCCAGCAACTGGGGAGTAATAGTGGACACTGAAGCTTTCTTT	-	TRBJ1-1	TRBV5-1	-
CASSQASEAFF	TGTGCCAGTAGTCAAGCCTCCGAAGCTTTCTTT	-	TRBJ1-1	TRBV19	-
CASSPVAGVDTQYF	TGTGCCAGCAGCCCGGTAGCGGGGGTTGATACGCAGTATTTT	TRBD2	TRBJ2-3	TRBV5-4	-
CAWRGGGSLPIAKNIQYF	TGTGCCTGGAGAGGGGGGGGCAGTCTACCCATAGCCAAAAACATTCAGTACTTC	-	TRBJ2-4	TRBV30	-
CASSLTLGGFGSPLHF	TGCGCCAGCAGCTTGACGCTAGGGGGATTTGGATCACCCCTCCACTTT	-	TRBJ1-6	TRBV5-1	-
CASSLGTAFTEAFF	TGTGCCAGCAGTCTAGGGACCGCGTTCACTGAAGCTTTCTTT	-	TRBJ1-1	TRBV28	-
CAWSPTGGETQYF	TGTGCCTGGAGCCCCACAGGGGGAGAGACCCAGTACTTC	TRBD1	TRBJ2-5	TRBV30	-
CASTEYRGYGYTF	TGTGCCAGCACCGAGTACAGGGGCTATGGCTACACCTTC	TRBD1	TRBJ1-2	TRBV6-6	-
CASSLLVQGGVVGNQPQHF	TGTGCCAGCAGTTTACTTGTACAGGGAGGGGTAGTGGGCAATCAGCCCCAGCATTTT	-	TRBJ1-5	TRBV28	few
CASSPGTSNEQFF	TGCGCCAGCAGCCCCGGGACTAGCAATGAGCAGTTCTTC	TRBD2	TRBJ2-1	TRBV5-1	-
CASSLTGLMNTEAFF	TGTGCCAGCAGTTTGACAGGACTGATGAACACTGAAGCTTTCTTT	-	TRBJ1-1	TRBV6-6	once
CASSRQLGFGASTDTQYF	TGTGCCAGCAGCCGCCAGTTGGGTTTTGGAGCTAGCACAGATACGCAGTATTTT	-	TRBJ2-3	TRBV14	-
CATSRDPGLAGGEQFF	TGTGCCACCAGCAGAGATCCTGGACTAGCGGGCGGTGAGCAGTTCTTC	TRBD2	TRBJ2-1	TRBV15	-
CASSRPGNEQFF	TGTGCCAGCAGTCGCCCCGGGAATGAGCAGTTCTTC	-	TRBJ2-1	TRBV6-5	-
CASRAIAGDTDTQYF	TGTGCCAGCAGAGCGATAGCGGGGGACACAGATACGCAGTATTTT	TRBD2	TRBJ2-3	TRBV6-5	-
CASSQAAEGQETQYF	TGTGCCAGCAGCCAAGCGGCCGAGGGGCAAGAGACCCAGTACTTC	-	TRBJ2-5	TRBV4-2	-
CSAGTAYNSPLHF	TGCAGTGCCGGGACAGCCTATAATTCACCCCTCCACTTT	TRBD1	TRBJ1-6	TRBV20-1	-
CASSPPGYRGSEQYF	TGTGCCAGCAGTCCCCCCGGATACAGGGGTTCGGAGCAGTACTTC	TRBD1	TRBJ2-7	TRBV28	-
CASSPPRGGGNNEQFF	TGTGCCAGCAGTCCACCACGGGGCGGGGGAAACAATGAGCAGTTCTTC	TRBD2	TRBJ2-1	TRBV27	-
CSATGGPWDQYF	TGCAGCGCCACGGGGGGGCCCTGGGATCAGTACTTC	TRBD2	TRBJ2-4	TRBV29-1	-
CASSRSNQPQHF	TGTGCCAGCTCACGTAGCAATCAGCCCCAGCATTTT	-	TRBJ1-5	TRBV18	-
CSVTSGGGETQYF	TGCAGCGTTACCTCAGGAGGGGGAGAGACCCAGTACTTC	-	TRBJ2-5	TRBV29-1	-
CASSSPGANTEAFF	TGCGCCAGCAGCTCACCGGGGGCGAACACTGAAGCTTTCTTT	-	TRBJ1-1	TRBV5-1	once
CACLIGGYTF	TGTGCCTGCTTAATTGGCGGCTACACCTTC	-	TRBJ1-2	TRBV30	-
CATSGERFTGELFF	TGTGCCACCTCGGGGGAGCGTTTCACCGGGGAGCTGTTTTTT	-	TRBJ2-2	TRBV7-9	-
CASSLAGGLVDTQYF	TGTGCCAGCAGCTTAGCGGGGGGGCTGGTAGATACGCAGTATTTT	-	TRBJ2-3	TRBV7-2	-
CASSDLYEQFF	TGTGCCAGCAGCGATTTATATGAGCAGTTCTTC	-	TRBJ2-1	TRBV7-2	once
CASRPRSGGHNEQFF	TGTGCCAGCAGGCCTCGGAGCGGGGGCCACAATGAGCAGTTCTTC	TRBD2	TRBJ2-1	TRBV2	-
CASSYRGPNTEAFF	TGTGCCAGCAGTTACAGGGGTCCGAACACTGAAGCTTTCTTT	TRBD1	TRBJ1-1	TRBV7-9	-
CASSLAFSSDTQYF	TGTGCCAGCAGCTTAGCCTTCTCCTCAGATACGCAGTATTTT	-	TRBJ2-3	TRBV11-2	once
CSVDSGHEQYF	TGCAGCGTTGACTCCGGGCACGAGCAGTACTTC	-	TRBJ2-7	TRBV29-1	-
CAWSFPDRKNTEAFF	TGTGCCTGGAGTTTCCCGGACAGAAAAAACACTGAAGCTTTCTTT	-	TRBJ1-1	TRBV30	-
CASSSVRQGGGYTF	TGTGCCAGCAGTTCCGTTCGACAGGGGGGAGGCTACACCTTC	TRBD1	TRBJ1-2	TRBV6-5	-
CASSPGSGSQYF	TGTGCCAGCAGTCCTGGATCGGGGTCCCAGTATTTT	-	TRBJ2-3	TRBV7-9	-
CASTYRVGNSPLHF	TGTGCCAGCACCTACAGGGTCGGAAATTCACCCCTCCACTTT	-	TRBJ1-6	TRBV7-2	-
CASSLEWTDNYGYTF	TGTGCCAGCAGCTTGGAATGGACAGATAACTATGGCTACACCTTC	-	TRBJ1-2	TRBV5-4	-
CSVRTGANNYGYTF	TGCAGCGTCCGGACTGGGGCCAATAACTATGGCTACACCTTC	-	TRBJ1-2	TRBV29-1	-
CASSSHGNTEAFF	TGTGCCAGCAGTTCGCACGGGAACACTGAAGCTTTCTTT	-	TRBJ1-1	TRBV28	-
CASRLTSTDTQYF	TGTGCCAGTAGGCTGACTAGCACAGATACGCAGTATTTT	-	TRBJ2-3	TRBV19	-
CASRSAGGEQYF	TGTGCCAGCAGGAGCGCGGGGGGCGAGCAGTACTTC	TRBD2	TRBJ2-7	TRBV6-1	-
CASSAPGLGTLQRTDTQYF	TGTGCCAGTAGCGCTCCGGGACTAGGGACCCTACAACGCACAGATACGCAGTATTTT	TRBD2	TRBJ2-3	TRBV19	-
CASSQVTGYSPLHF	TGTGCCAGCAGCCAAGTTACGGGCTACTCACCCCTCCACTTT	-	TRBJ1-6	TRBV3-1	-
CASSPGDTHTGELFF	TGTGCCAGCAGCCCTGGGGACACTCACACCGGGGAGCTGTTTTTT	-	TRBJ2-2	TRBV7-2	-
CASSSPGYNEQFF	TGTGCCAGCAGCTCCCCGGGCTACAATGAGCAGTTCTTC	-	TRBJ2-1	TRBV7-9	-
CASRVGLGTDTQYF	TGTGCCAGCAGGGTCGGACTAGGGACAGATACGCAGTATTTT	TRBD2	TRBJ2-3	TRBV7-9	-
CSVDPRVGGYTF	TGCAGCGTTGATCCCAGGGTTGGTGGCTACACCTTC	-	TRBJ1-2	TRBV29-1	-